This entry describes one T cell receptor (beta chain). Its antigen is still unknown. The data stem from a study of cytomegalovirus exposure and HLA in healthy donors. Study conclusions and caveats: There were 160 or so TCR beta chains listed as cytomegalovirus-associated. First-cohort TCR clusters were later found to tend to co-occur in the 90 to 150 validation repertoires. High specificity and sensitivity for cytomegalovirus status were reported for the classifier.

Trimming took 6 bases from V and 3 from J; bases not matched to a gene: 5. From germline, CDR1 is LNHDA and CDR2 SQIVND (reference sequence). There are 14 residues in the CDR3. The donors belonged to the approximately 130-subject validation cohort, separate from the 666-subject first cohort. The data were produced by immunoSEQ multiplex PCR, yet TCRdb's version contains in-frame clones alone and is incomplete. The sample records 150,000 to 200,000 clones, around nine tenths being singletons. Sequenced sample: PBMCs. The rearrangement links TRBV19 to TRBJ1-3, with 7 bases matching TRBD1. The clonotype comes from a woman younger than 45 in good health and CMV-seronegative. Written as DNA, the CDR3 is TGTGCCAGTAGCGGACAGGCTTTTGGAAACACCATATATTTT. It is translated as CASSGQAFGNTIYF. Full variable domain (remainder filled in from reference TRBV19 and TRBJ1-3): DGGITQSPKYLFRKEGQNVTLSCEQNLNHDAMYWYRQDPGQGLRLIYYSQIVNDFQKGDIAEGYSVSREKKESFPLTVTSAQKNPTAFYLCASSGQAFGNTIYFGEGSWLTVV.